This T cell receptor (beta chain) was sequenced in a study of T cells in Graves' hyperthyroidism and ophthalmopathy. In the study overall: It was at initial diagnosis, before any treatment, that peripheral blood was collected.

Study-level results: Among clonotypes expanded in thyroid above 0.001, most were also found in blood.

This clonotype was counted ten times or more. The target antigen is unknown. From RNA transcripts, TCR beta CDR3 regions were amplified. Carried out on the TCR CDR3, a first-round RT-PCR used the HTBI primer set. TCRdb recomputed calls from the multiplex PCR reads with MiXCR, one row per CDR3 protein. The sample contains about 290,000 distinct CDR3 sequences, roughly 20% of which appear only once. Germline V gene lookup returns CDR1 SGHAT and CDR2 FQNNGV. Trimming cost V 1 base and J 5 bases, with 18 bases left between them. This CDR3 comprises 16 residues. The TCR originated in a man aged 50-59 years with Graves' ophthalmopathy. The specimen was blood. The chain has TRBV11-2 and TRBJ2-7; no clear D gene. The CDR3 protein is CASSLAFGPFNDEQYF. In DNA, the CDR3 is TGTGCCAGCAGCTTAGCATTCGGGCCTTTCAACGACGAGCAGTACTTC.